This is a list of T cell receptor beta chains from one sample in a study of blood T cell repertoires in COVID-19. Repertoires were generated with immunoSEQ multiplex PCR, while TCRdb's copy carries only in-frame clones and drops some. This sample has approximately 40,000 clones; around 90% occur once, and the top ten carry approximately 6%. The source material was peripheral blood. The receptors originated from a woman older than 75 with acute or convalescent COVID-19. Each CDR3 is given with its conserved first and last residue. The D gene is left open where the match is weak. Where a row states a size, it is once, few, many or the class of an expanded clone; other rows omit it.

clone_size | j_call | v_call | d_call | cdr3_aa | cdr3_nt
NA | TRBJ1-6 | TRBV6-1 | TRBD1 | CASSAYIPGTGHSPLHF | TGTGCCAGCAGTGCATACATTCCCGGGACAGGTCATTCACCCCTCCACTTT
NA | TRBJ2-5 | TRBV7-6 | TRBD2 | CASSARLAGNQETQYF | TGTGCCAGCAGCGCCCGACTAGCGGGAAACCAAGAGACCCAGTACTTC
once | TRBJ2-1 | TRBV5-1 | NA | CASSHRDSYNEQFF | TGCGCCAGCAGCCACCGGGACTCGTACAATGAGCAGTTCTTC
NA | TRBJ1-1 | TRBV2 | TRBD1 | CAIHRGRGTEAFF | TGTGCCATCCACAGGGGGCGCGGAACTGAAGCTTTCTTT
NA | TRBJ2-3 | TRBV12-3/TRBV12-4 | TRBD1 | CASSNGQGGQYF | TGTGCCAGCAGTAATGGACAGGGAGGGCAGTATTTT
NA | TRBJ2-1 | TRBV6-7 | TRBD2 | CASSNTTSGGLLSYNEQFF | TGTGCCAGCAGTAACACGACTAGCGGGGGATTGCTTTCCTACAATGAGCAGTTCTTC
NA | TRBJ1-1 | TRBV2 | TRBD1 | CASSIRFDSGGTEAFF | TGTGCCAGCAGCATCAGATTTGACTCAGGGGGCACTGAAGCTTTCTTT
NA | TRBJ2-5 | TRBV4-1 | TRBD2 | CASSQGTSGGKTQYF | TGCGCCAGCAGCCAAGGGACTAGCGGGGGAAAGACCCAGTACTTC
NA | TRBJ2-5 | TRBV6-5 | TRBD1 | CASSKQGTQETQYF | TGTGCCAGCAGTAAACAGGGGACCCAAGAGACCCAGTACTTC
NA | TRBJ2-3 | TRBV5-1 | NA | CASRRGPGTPDTQYF | TGCGCCAGCAGAAGGGGGCCGGGGACTCCGGATACGCAGTATTTT
once | TRBJ2-1 | TRBV5-1 | NA | CASSLITGYNEQFF | TGCGCCAGCAGCCTTATCACAGGGTACAATGAGCAGTTCTTC
NA | TRBJ1-2 | TRBV5-1 | NA | CASRLLDSHYGYTF | TGCGCCAGCAGGCTTCTGGACAGCCACTATGGCTACACCTTC